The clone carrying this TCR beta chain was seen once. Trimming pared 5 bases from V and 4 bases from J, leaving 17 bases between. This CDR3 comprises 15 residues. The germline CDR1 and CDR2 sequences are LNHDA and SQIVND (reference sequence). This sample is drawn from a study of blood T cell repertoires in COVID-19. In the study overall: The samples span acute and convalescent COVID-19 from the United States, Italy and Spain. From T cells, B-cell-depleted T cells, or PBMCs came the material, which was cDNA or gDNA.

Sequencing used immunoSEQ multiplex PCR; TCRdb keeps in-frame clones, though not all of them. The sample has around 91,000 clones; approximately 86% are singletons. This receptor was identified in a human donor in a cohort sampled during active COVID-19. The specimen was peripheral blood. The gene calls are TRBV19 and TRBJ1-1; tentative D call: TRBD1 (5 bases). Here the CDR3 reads CASSEILGLSTEAFF. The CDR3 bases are TGTGCCAGTAGTGAGATCCTGGGACTGAGCACTGAAGCTTTCTTT. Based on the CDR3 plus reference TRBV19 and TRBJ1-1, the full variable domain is DGGITQSPKYLFRKEGQNVTLSCEQNLNHDAMYWYRQDPGQGLRLIYYSQIVNDFQKGDIAEGYSVSREKKESFPLTVTSAQKNPTAFYLCASSEILGLSTEAFFGQGTRLTVV.